Listed below are T cell receptor beta chains from one sample, sequenced in a study of early T cells in non-severe SARS-CoV-2 infection. MiXCR, run by TCRdb on the 5' RACE reads, gives a single entry per CDR3 protein. The sample has 40,000 to 45,000 distinct CDR3 sequences; 12% are singletons. Sequenced material: whole blood. These receptors were obtained from an adult who was a healthcare worker with PCR-confirmed SARS-CoV-2 infection or an uninfected control (not recorded which). The CDR3 runs from the conserved cysteine through the conserved F or W. A D gene is named only where the DNA matches it firmly. A clone size is listed for some rows: how often the clone was seen (once, few, many), or a class if it is expanded.

clone size: NA
V gene: TRBV15
D gene: NA
J gene: TRBJ1-1
CDR3 DNA: TGTGCCACCAGCAGAGATTTTGGGGGGGAAGCTTTCTTT
CDR3 protein: CATSRDFGGEAFF

clone size: many
V gene: TRBV11-1
D gene: NA
J gene: TRBJ2-1
CDR3 DNA: TGTGCCAGCAACCCGGGCCTCCTAATGTTTAACAATGAGCAGTTCTTC
CDR3 protein: CASNPGLLMFNNEQFF

clone size: NA
V gene: TRBV7-8
D gene: NA
J gene: TRBJ2-7
CDR3 DNA: TGTGCCAGCAGCCATCAACTAAAAGGGCCCTTTACGGAGCAGTACTTC
CDR3 protein: CASSHQLKGPFTEQYF

clone size: NA
V gene: TRBV29-1
D gene: NA
J gene: TRBJ1-2
CDR3 DNA: TGCAGCTCCCTAGACCTCACAGGGCGCGGCTACACCTTC
CDR3 protein: CSSLDLTGRGYTF

clone size: few
V gene: TRBV9
D gene: TRBD1
J gene: TRBJ1-3
CDR3 DNA: TGTGCCAGCAGCACAGACAGGGGAGACACCATATATTTT
CDR3 protein: CASSTDRGDTIYF

clone size: once
V gene: TRBV11-2
D gene: NA
J gene: TRBJ2-1
CDR3 DNA: TGTGCCAGCAGCTTCAATGAGCAGTTCTTC
CDR3 protein: CASSFNEQFF

clone size: few
V gene: TRBV7-9
D gene: NA
J gene: TRBJ2-1
CDR3 DNA: TGTGCCAGCAGCCCGAAGTATGAGCAGTTCTTC
CDR3 protein: CASSPKYEQFF

clone size: many
V gene: TRBV12-3/TRBV12-4
D gene: NA
J gene: TRBJ1-5
CDR3 DNA: TGTGCCAGCAGTCCAGGGACCCAGAGACCCCAGCATTTT
CDR3 protein: CASSPGTQRPQHF

clone size: many
V gene: TRBV12-5
D gene: NA
J gene: TRBJ2-2
CDR3 DNA: TGTGCTAGTGGAGGGCTTGGGGATACCGGGGAGCTGTTTTTT
CDR3 protein: CASGGLGDTGELFF

clone size: NA
V gene: TRBV7-2
D gene: TRBD2
J gene: TRBJ2-3
CDR3 DNA: TGTGCCAGCAGCTTCGGGGGAGGGCCGGCAGATACGCAGTATTTT
CDR3 protein: CASSFGGGPADTQYF

clone size: many
V gene: TRBV27
D gene: NA
J gene: TRBJ1-6
CDR3 DNA: TGTGCCAGCAGGCGGGCAGGGGCTAATTCACCCCTCCACTTT
CDR3 protein: CASRRAGANSPLHF

clone size: NA
V gene: TRBV3-1
D gene: NA
J gene: TRBJ1-1
CDR3 DNA: TGTGCCAGCAGCCAAAGAGGGACTGAAGCTTTCTTT
CDR3 protein: CASSQRGTEAFF

clone size: NA
V gene: TRBV11-2
D gene: NA
J gene: TRBJ1-6
CDR3 DNA: TGTGCCAGCAGCCCTGCCGGGTTCAGCCGGGAACCACCCCTCCACTTT
CDR3 protein: CASSPAGFSREPPLHF

clone size: few
V gene: TRBV9
D gene: TRBD1
J gene: TRBJ2-2
CDR3 DNA: TGTGCCAGCAGCCCCACCTCGCCGGGACAGGGCTACACCGGGGAGCTGTTTTTT
CDR3 protein: CASSPTSPGQGYTGELFF

clone size: NA
V gene: TRBV6-2/TRBV6-3
D gene: NA
J gene: TRBJ2-3
CDR3 DNA: TGTGCCAGCAACCTACAGGCCCCCGCGTCCGATACGCAGTATTTT
CDR3 protein: CASNLQAPASDTQYF

clone size: many
V gene: TRBV12-2
D gene: NA
J gene: TRBJ1-5
CDR3 DNA: TGTGCAAGTCGCTCCTCCTTTAGGATTTATAGCAATCAGCCCCAGCATTTT
CDR3 protein: CASRSSFRIYSNQPQHF

clone size: NA
V gene: TRBV7-9
D gene: NA
J gene: TRBJ2-6
CDR3 DNA: TGTGCCAGCAGCTTTCCCTCTGGGGCCAACGTCCTGACTTTC
CDR3 protein: CASSFPSGANVLTF

clone size: many
V gene: TRBV12-3/TRBV12-4
D gene: TRBD1
J gene: TRBJ1-4
CDR3 DNA: TGTGCCAGCAGTTTAACCGGAGCAGGGGGTGAAAAACTGTTTTTT
CDR3 protein: CASSLTGAGGEKLFF

clone size: few
V gene: TRBV6-5
D gene: NA
J gene: TRBJ1-1
CDR3 DNA: TGTGCCAGCAGTAACCCGAACACTGAAGCTTTCTTT
CDR3 protein: CASSNPNTEAFF

clone size: NA
V gene: TRBV7-9
D gene: TRBD1
J gene: TRBJ2-1
CDR3 DNA: TGTGCCAGCAGCTTAGGGATGGGGACAGACAATGAGCAGTTCTTC
CDR3 protein: CASSLGMGTDNEQFF

clone size: NA
V gene: TRBV7-8
D gene: NA
J gene: TRBJ2-7
CDR3 DNA: TGTGCCAGCACGCTAGGCCTTTATGAGCAGTACTTC
CDR3 protein: CASTLGLYEQYF

clone size: NA
V gene: TRBV4-1
D gene: NA
J gene: TRBJ1-1
CDR3 DNA: TGCGCCAGCAGCCGATGGATTGTGGGTCTCGGGGGCGCGTCCACTGAAGCTTTCTTT
CDR3 protein: CASSRWIVGLGGASTEAFF

clone size: NA
V gene: TRBV6-5
D gene: NA
J gene: TRBJ2-6
CDR3 DNA: TGTGCCAGCAGCCGGTCACTAGCTTCCTCTGGGGCCAACGTCCTGACTTTC
CDR3 protein: CASSRSLASSGANVLTF

clone size: NA
V gene: TRBV24-1
D gene: TRBD1
J gene: TRBJ2-1
CDR3 DNA: TGTGCCACCAGTCTCTCTGGCGGGACAGGGGTCGATGAGCAGTTCTTC
CDR3 protein: CATSLSGGTGVDEQFF

clone size: NA
V gene: TRBV20-1
D gene: NA
J gene: TRBJ2-1
CDR3 DNA: TGCAGTGCTCTTCGCAGGGGTGAGCAGTTCTTC
CDR3 protein: CSALRRGEQFF

clone size: NA
V gene: TRBV10-3
D gene: NA
J gene: TRBJ2-7
CDR3 DNA: TGTGCCATCCAGCAGGGTAACGAGCAGTACTTC
CDR3 protein: CAIQQGNEQYF

clone size: NA
V gene: TRBV20-1
D gene: NA
J gene: TRBJ2-7
CDR3 DNA: TGCAGTGCTGCGAGGGGGGCTACAGACTACGAGCAGTACTTC
CDR3 protein: CSAARGATDYEQYF

clone size: few
V gene: TRBV18
D gene: TRBD2
J gene: TRBJ2-1
CDR3 DNA: TGTGCCAGCTCCTTAAAGACTAGCGGGAATGAGCAGTTCTTC
CDR3 protein: CASSLKTSGNEQFF

clone size: NA
V gene: TRBV10-3
D gene: NA
J gene: TRBJ2-3
CDR3 DNA: TGTGCCATCAGCCTAGACCTTAGCACAGATACGCAGTATTTT
CDR3 protein: CAISLDLSTDTQYF

clone size: NA
V gene: TRBV7-8
D gene: NA
J gene: TRBJ2-3
CDR3 DNA: TGTGCCAGCAGCCGCTTCGGTCGCGGGGCCAGCACAGATACGCAGTATTTT
CDR3 protein: CASSRFGRGASTDTQYF

clone size: many
V gene: TRBV6-5
D gene: TRBD1
J gene: TRBJ2-7
CDR3 DNA: TGTGTTACAGGGGGAACGCGTTACGAGCAGTACTTC
CDR3 protein: CVTGGTRYEQYF

clone size: NA
V gene: TRBV7-9
D gene: NA
J gene: TRBJ1-2
CDR3 DNA: TGTGCCAGCAGCCCAGAAGTAGGGGGGCGATATGGCTACACCTTC
CDR3 protein: CASSPEVGGRYGYTF

clone size: many
V gene: TRBV6-1
D gene: NA
J gene: TRBJ1-4
CDR3 DNA: TGTGCCAGCAGTGAAGCTAGAAGTATAGGGTTGAAACTGTTTTTT
CDR3 protein: CASSEARSIGLKLFF

clone size: many
V gene: TRBV12-3/TRBV12-4
D gene: NA
J gene: TRBJ1-2
CDR3 DNA: TGTGCCAGCAGCCAGACCCGGGACCCCTATGGCTACACCTTC
CDR3 protein: CASSQTRDPYGYTF

clone size: NA
V gene: TRBV6-6
D gene: NA
J gene: TRBJ1-1
CDR3 DNA: TGTGCCAGCACCGATCGGCCCCCGAACACTGAAGCTTTCTTT
CDR3 protein: CASTDRPPNTEAFF

clone size: many
V gene: TRBV7-8
D gene: NA
J gene: TRBJ1-1
CDR3 DNA: TGTGCCAGCAGCTTAGCAATCGGGGGGCGGTACACTGAAGCTTTCTTT
CDR3 protein: CASSLAIGGRYTEAFF

clone size: many
V gene: TRBV13
D gene: TRBD2
J gene: TRBJ2-1
CDR3 DNA: TGTGCCAGCAGCTCCTACCGAAGGACTAGCGGGATCACCGCCTACAATGAGCAGTTCTTC
CDR3 protein: CASSSYRRTSGITAYNEQFF

clone size: many
V gene: TRBV7-9
D gene: NA
J gene: TRBJ1-2
CDR3 DNA: TGTGCCAGCAGCTTAGCGGCCAACTATGGCTACACCTTC
CDR3 protein: CASSLAANYGYTF

clone size: few
V gene: TRBV24-1
D gene: TRBD1
J gene: TRBJ2-1
CDR3 DNA: TGTGCCACCAGTGATTTTAAGGGCACCGGGACAGGGCCTGGGTCGACCTACAATGAGCAGTTCTTC
CDR3 protein: CATSDFKGTGTGPGSTYNEQFF

clone size: many
V gene: TRBV19
D gene: TRBD1
J gene: TRBJ2-6
CDR3 DNA: TGTGCCAGTAAAAGGACAGGGGGCTCCCAAACCTCTGGGGCCAACGTCCTGACTTTC
CDR3 protein: CASKRTGGSQTSGANVLTF